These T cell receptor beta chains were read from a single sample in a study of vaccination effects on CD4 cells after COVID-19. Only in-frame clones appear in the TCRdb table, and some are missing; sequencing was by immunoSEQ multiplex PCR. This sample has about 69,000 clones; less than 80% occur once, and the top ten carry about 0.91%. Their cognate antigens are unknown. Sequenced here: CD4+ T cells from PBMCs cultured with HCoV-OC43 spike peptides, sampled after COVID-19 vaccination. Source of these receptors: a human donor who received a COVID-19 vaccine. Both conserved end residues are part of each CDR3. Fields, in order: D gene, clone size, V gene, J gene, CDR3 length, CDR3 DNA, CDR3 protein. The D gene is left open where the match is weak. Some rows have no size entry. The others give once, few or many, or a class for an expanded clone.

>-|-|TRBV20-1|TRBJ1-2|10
TGCAGTGCTAGAGGCAGTGTGGACACCTTC
CSARGSVDTF
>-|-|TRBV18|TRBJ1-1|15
TGTGCCAGCTCACCATTGGGACCGCGCACCACTGAAGCTTTCTTT
CASSPLGPRTTEAFF
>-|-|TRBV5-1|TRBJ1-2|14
TGCGCCAGCAGCTGGGGGGACAACCGGGATGGCTACACCTTC
CASSWGDNRDGYTF
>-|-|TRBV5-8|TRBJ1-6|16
TGTGCCAGCAGCTCTCAGGGGTGGGTTGCGGATTCACCCCTCCACTTT
CASSSQGWVADSPLHF
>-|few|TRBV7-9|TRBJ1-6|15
TGTGCCAGCAGCTTAGCGGATTCACCCAATTCACCCCTCCACTTT
CASSLADSPNSPLHF
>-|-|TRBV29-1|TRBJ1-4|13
TGCAGCGTGGGGGGTGGAAGTGATGAAAAACTGTTTTTT
CSVGGGSDEKLFF
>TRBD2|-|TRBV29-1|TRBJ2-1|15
TGCAGCGTTGAAAGACAGCGGGGGGGCCTAAATGAGCAGTTCTTC
CSVERQRGGLNEQFF
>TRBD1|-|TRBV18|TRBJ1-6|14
TGTGCCAGCTCACGGGACAGCCAAAATTCACCCCTCCACTTT
CASSRDSQNSPLHF
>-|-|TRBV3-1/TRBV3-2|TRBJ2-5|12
TGTGCCAGCAGCCAAGGGGGTGCGGCCCAGTACTTC
CASSQGGAAQYF
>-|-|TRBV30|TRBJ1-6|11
TGTGCCTGGAGTGGTAATTCACCCCTCCACTTT
CAWSGNSPLHF
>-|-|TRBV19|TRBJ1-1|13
TGTGCCAGTAGTAGTAGGGTGGTGGCTGAAGCTTTCTTT
CASSSRVVAEAFF
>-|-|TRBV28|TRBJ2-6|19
TGTGCCAGCAGCCTCCGGTTGGGGGGCCGGAGCTCTGGGGCCAACGTCCTGACTTTC
CASSLRLGGRSSGANVLTF
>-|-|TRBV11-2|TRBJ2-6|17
TGTGCCAGCAGCTTAAGGACTGTTAGTAGTGGGGCCAACGTCCTGACTTTC
CASSLRTVSSGANVLTF
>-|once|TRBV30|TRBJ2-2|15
TGTGCCTGGAGCAGGGGGGAAGGGGGACCCGGGGAGCTGTTTTTT
CAWSRGEGGPGELFF
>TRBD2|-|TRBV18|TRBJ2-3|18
TGTGCCAGCTCACCGCGACTAGCGGGGGCTCTTAGCACAGATACGCAGTATTTT
CASSPRLAGALSTDTQYF
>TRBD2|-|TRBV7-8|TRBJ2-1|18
TGTGCCAGCAGCTTAGCGCGTCTCGCGGGGGGGGCCCTCAATGAGCAGTTCTTC
CASSLARLAGGALNEQFF
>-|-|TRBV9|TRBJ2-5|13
TGTGCCAGCAGCGTAGGCAGAAAAGAGACCCAGTACTTC
CASSVGRKETQYF
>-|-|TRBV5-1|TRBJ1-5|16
TGCGCCAGCAGCTTGGGGATCGGGGCAGACGCGGGGCCCCAGCATTTT
CASSLGIGADAGPQHF
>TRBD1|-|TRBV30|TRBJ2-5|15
TGTGCCTGGAGTTACTTCAGGGGGCCCCAAGAGACCCAGTACTTC
CAWSYFRGPQETQYF
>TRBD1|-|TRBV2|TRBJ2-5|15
TGTGCCAGCAGTGAAGAGGACAGGGTCCCAGAGACCCAGTACTTC
CASSEEDRVPETQYF
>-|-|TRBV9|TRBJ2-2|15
TGTGCCAGCAGCACAGGGGGGGTGAACACCGGGGAGCTGTTTTTT
CASSTGGVNTGELFF
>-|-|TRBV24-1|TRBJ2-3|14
TGTGCCACCAGTGAGGGGGGTGGTGCAGATACGCAGTATTTT
CATSEGGGADTQYF
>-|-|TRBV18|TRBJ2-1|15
TGTGCCAGCTCACCACCTTACAAAGGGGGAAATGAGCAGTTCTTC
CASSPPYKGGNEQFF
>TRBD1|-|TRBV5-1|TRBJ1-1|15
TGCGCCAGCAGCGGGACAGGGTCGGCGGTATCAGAAGCTTTCTTT
CASSGTGSAVSEAFF
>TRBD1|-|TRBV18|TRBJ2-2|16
TGTGCCAGCTCACCACTGAACAGGGGGAACACCGGGGAGCTGTTTTTT
CASSPLNRGNTGELFF
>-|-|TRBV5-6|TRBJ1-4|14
TGTGCCAGCAGCGGAGGCGTAAGCGATGAAAAACTGTTTTTT
CASSGGVSDEKLFF
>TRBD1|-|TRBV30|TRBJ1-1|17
TGTGCCTGGAGGGCGCAGAAGCCGGGACAGGGGCTCACTGAAGCTTTCTTT
CAWRAQKPGQGLTEAFF
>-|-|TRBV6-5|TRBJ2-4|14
TGTGCCAGCAGGCTAGGGGTAGCCAAAAACATTCAGTACTTC
CASRLGVAKNIQYF
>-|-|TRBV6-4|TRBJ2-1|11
TGTGCCAGTAGGGAGGGGGGTGAGCAGTTCTTC
CASREGGEQFF
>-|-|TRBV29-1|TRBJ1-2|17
TGCAGCGTTGATCGAGAGGGGAGTATGACTTCTAACTATGGCTACACCTTC
CSVDREGSMTSNYGYTF
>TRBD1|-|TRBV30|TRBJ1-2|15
TGTGCCTGGATAATCAGGGGGACAGGGGGCGTGGGCTACACCTTC
CAWIIRGTGGVGYTF
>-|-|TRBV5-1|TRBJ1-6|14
TGCGCCAGCAGCCCAGGCGCGATTAATTCACCCCTCCACTTT
CASSPGAINSPLHF
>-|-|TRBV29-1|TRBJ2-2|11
TGCAGCGTTTTACTCCCCGGGGAGCTGTTTTTT
CSVLLPGELFF
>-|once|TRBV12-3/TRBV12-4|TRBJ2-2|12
TGTGCCAGCAACCGTATCACCGGGGAGCTGTTTTTT
CASNRITGELFF
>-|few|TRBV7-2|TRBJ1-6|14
TGTGCCAGCAGCCAACGACAGATAAATTCACCCCTCCACTTT
CASSQRQINSPLHF
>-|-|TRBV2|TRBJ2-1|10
TGTGCCAGCAGTCAACCGGCGGGGTTCTTC
CASSQPAGFF
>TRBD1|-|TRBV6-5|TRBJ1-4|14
TGTGCCAGCAGTTGGACAGGGGAAGGAGAAAAACTGTTTTTT
CASSWTGEGEKLFF